This T cell receptor beta chain was sequenced for a study of immune cell composition in non-small cell lung cancer (dated 2017 in TCRdb). For the wider study: Histologic subtype, mostly lung adenocarcinoma or squamous cell carcinoma, was determined with H&E together with p63, CK5, Napsin A and TTF-1 immunohistochemistry. Supplementary cohort #1 consisted of more than 8 lung adenocarcinoma cases with paired tumour/lung TCR-beta sequencing and with TIL populations generated to assess tumour reactivity. Adaptive Biotechnologies TCR-beta sequencing was carried out on a few dozen paired NSCLC tumour and non-adjacent lung specimens, as well as on 25 to 30 tumour-only specimens. The subtype comparisons left out a handful of tumour specimens with TCR-beta data because those specimens were rare histological subtypes. What the study reported, not specific to this receptor: No significant correlation was found between smoking pack-years and tumour TCR-beta clonality. Tumour-associated clones >0.5% occurred in nearly half of NSCLC cases: about 30% of adenocarcinomas versus 75% of squamous carcinomas. Across about nine adenocarcinoma cases, TIL tumour reactivity correlated strongly with maximal tumour-associated clone frequency but not with overall clonality. Only 10 cases were included in the reactivity cohort, and sequence sharing between tumour-reactive clones and the dominant in vivo tumour-associated clones was not shown.

Concerning this clone: No antigen is known for it. One base away there is no much larger clone; base qualities are not given.

A two-step multiplex PCR amplified TCR-beta CDR3 regions from genomic DNA, and the second step of the PCR added Illumina-compatible adaptors. As a commercial immunoSEQ service, TCR-beta immunosequencing was carried out on an Illumina platform. Under the source paper's analysis protocol: Repertoires were described by productive clonality and by Top 10 Clones, which is the percentage of T-cell templates coming from the ten most frequent sequences. Values for productive clonality spanned 0 to 1, where a value of 1 indicated a monoclonal population. Using log10 scatter plots, tumour-associated clones were identified as sequences that made up at least 0.1% of tumour T-cell templates yet were absent from the matched non-adjacent lung. Student's t-tests were used for two-group comparisons, ANOVA for comparisons across stages, and linear regression for relationships, with analyses done in GraphPad Prism7 and R. This is the immuneACCESS table as TCRdb keeps it, with only in-frame sequences that have V and J called. A part of the clones is gone; compared with another copy, unresolved V genes explain less than half, and the rest is unexplained. Clone size and the V and J calls come from that table; the DNA yielded D and trimming. A total of approximately 2,000 clones appear in this sample, 70% to 85% of them only once. Together, the top ten hold 12% of the sample.

The CDR3 runs 18 amino acids, cysteine and phenylalanine included. Only the CDR3 DNA stays, 54 bases, in frame from base 1. The CDR1 and CDR2 encoded by the germline V gene are LGHNA and YNFKEQ. A distance of 25 bases separates the germline ends of V and J, which lose 1 base and 7 bases respectively. Normal lung samples came from the same patient and consisted of non-adjacent lung tissue collected as far from the tumour as possible, at a distance of at least 3 cm. Frozen aliquots of unsorted single-cell suspensions were used for genomic DNA extraction with the QIAamp DNA kit. Tissues were received within 2 hours of resection and were immediately processed into single-cell suspensions. Tissue was broken up mechanically, digested enzymatically with DNase I, collagenase I and hyaluronidase for roughly 32 minutes at 37 degrees C, and then filtered and RBC-lysed.

This TCR derives from a human donor with non-small cell lung cancer. The chain uses TRBV4-2 and TRBJ1-2; a tentative D call is TRBD1 (6 bases match). Source material: non-adjacent lung tissue. The DNA sequence is as follows: TGTGCCAGCAGCCAAGTCGGACAGCTTATCGAGGCCGTGGGTGGCTACACCTTC. This translates into CASSQVGQLIEAVGGYTF.